This TCR beta chain emerged from a study of blood T cell repertoires in COVID-19. At the level of the study: Sample material is recorded as cDNA or gDNA derived from T cells, B-cell-depleted T cells, or PBMCs.

The CDR3 totals 14 residues. With 2 bases clipped from V and 12 bases from J, the junction kept 7 bases outside the gene matches. Germline V gene data show CDR1 as MDHEN and CDR2 as SYDVKM. Original handling: Reference gene primer amplification gave nucleated cell count estimates. Clones were read by immunoSEQ multiplex PCR, and TCRdb kept only the in-frame ones, dropping some. The V and J calls and clone size are taken from that table; D and trimming were inferred from the DNA. The sample has a few hundred thousand clones, around nine tenths seen once. Membership in each cohort depended on participant-reported clinical history.

The sequenced material came from PBMCs or T cells enriched from blood (not recorded which). The V and J genes are TRBV28 and TRBJ2-1, with 10 bases identical to TRBD1. The clonotype was recovered from a woman aged 50 to 65 who had been exposed to COVID-19. The CDR3, as DNA: TGTGCCAGCAGTTTACGGGGACAGGGGTTCCGGCAGTTCTTC. Translating it yields CASSLRGQGFRQFF.